These 2 T cell receptor beta chains were sequenced from one sample in a study of blood T cells in healthy people across ages (dated by TCRdb to between 2014 and 2017). Libraries were constructed by 5' RACE. Reads for this sample came from an Illumina HiSeq 2500. A second PCR of roughly 7 to 11 cycles was performed with a sample-barcoded 5' primer and a J-beta primer mix. TCRdb reran the public reads through fastp at Q25 and MiXCR, keeping productive beta chains. Duplicate CDR3 protein sequences are folded into a single record with the most common DNA and genes. The sample yields 1 million or so distinct CDR3 sequences; approximately 25% were counted once. Together, the top ten hold about 0.69% of the sample. These data also formed part of another study, on T cells of mothers and their children.

Sequencing used blood. These receptors originate from a girl aged 2-10 years in good health.

This clonotype was detected only a few times. CDR3 residues: CSARNPGQQNIQYF. The CDR3 DNA reads TGCAGTGCTAGGAATCCGGGACAGCAAAACATTCAGTACTTC. V gene TRBV20-1 combines with J gene TRBJ2-4; 7 positions agree with TRBD1. V was pared by 3 bases and J by 5 bases, with 7 bases of the junction left unmatched. Germline CDR1 and CDR2: DFQATT and SNEGSKA (reference sequence). The length of the CDR3 is 14 residues.

This clonotype was counted between two and nine times. The chain uses TRBV2 and TRBJ2-5, with 10 bases matching TRBD2. The CDR3 covers 15 residues. V shed 6 bases and J 5 bases; nucleotides not matched to a gene: 9. In germline, CDR1 is SNHLY, CDR2 FYNNEI. CDR3 DNA: TGTGCCAGCAGCAGAGCGGGAGGGCCGTTGGAGACCCAGTACTTC. It codes for CASSRAGGPLETQYF.